A selection of T cell receptor beta chains follows, all from one sample in a study of OX40 agonist ivuxolimab in advanced cancers. TCRdb's copy holds only in-frame clones and misses some; the assay was immunoSEQ multiplex PCR. The data hold some 68,000 clones, with 87% observed a single time. This specimen consisted of CD4+ or CD8+ T cells sorted from blood, obtained in a trial of the OX40 agonist ivuxolimab. The source is an adult with an advanced solid tumor such as melanoma, head and neck, liver or kidney cancer. Each CDR3 is given with its conserved first and last residue. The order of the fields is D gene, V gene, clone size, J gene, CDR3 DNA, CDR3 protein. D genes are given only for firm matches. Clone sizes are given selectively: once, few, many, or a class where the clone is expanded.

D: .
V: TRBV12-5
size: .
J: TRBJ1-4
DNA: TGTGCTAGTGGTTTGGTACGCGGACAGCAGAATGAAAAACTGTTTTTT
CDR3: CASGLVRGQQNEKLFF

D: .
V: TRBV18
size: .
J: TRBJ2-5
DNA: TGTGCCAGCTCACCATTCTCAACCTTCCAAGAGACCCAGTACTTC
CDR3: CASSPFSTFQETQYF

D: TRBD1
V: TRBV9
size: .
J: TRBJ2-2
DNA: TGTGCCAGCAGCGCGCCCGGACAGGGAAAGACCGGGGAGCTGTTTTTT
CDR3: CASSAPGQGKTGELFF

D: .
V: TRBV11-1
size: .
J: TRBJ2-3
DNA: TGTGCCAGCAGCCCAGTGGGTAGCACAGATACGCAGTATTTT
CDR3: CASSPVGSTDTQYF

D: .
V: TRBV11-2
size: .
J: TRBJ1-1
DNA: TGTGCCAGCAGTTCGCAGGGCGGCACTGAAGCTTTCTTT
CDR3: CASSSQGGTEAFF

D: TRBD2
V: TRBV7-9
size: .
J: TRBJ2-7
DNA: TGTGCCAGCAGTATGACGGGGGGAATTTTGGAGCAGTACTTC
CDR3: CASSMTGGILEQYF

D: .
V: TRBV9
size: once
J: TRBJ2-2
DNA: TGTGCCAGCAGCGTAGTAGGGGGGTCCCACACCGGGGAGCTGTTTTTT
CDR3: CASSVVGGSHTGELFF

D: .
V: TRBV7-6
size: .
J: TRBJ2-6
DNA: TGTGCCAGCAGGTTATCTTCTGGGGCCAACGTCCTGACTTTC
CDR3: CASRLSSGANVLTF

D: TRBD2
V: TRBV5-1
size: .
J: TRBJ2-2
DNA: TGCGCCAGCAGCGTGGGACTAGCGGGGGCCGCGGCAGGGGAGCTGTTTTTT
CDR3: CASSVGLAGAAAGELFF

D: .
V: TRBV28
size: .
J: TRBJ2-7
DNA: TGTGCCAGCAGAGCAGGGTCCTACGAGCAGTACTTC
CDR3: CASRAGSYEQYF

D: TRBD2
V: TRBV4-1
size: .
J: TRBJ2-2
DNA: TGCGCCAGCAGCCAACTAGCGGGGGGCACCGGGGAGCTGTTTTTT
CDR3: CASSQLAGGTGELFF

D: .
V: TRBV5-5
size: .
J: TRBJ2-7
DNA: TGTGCCAGCAGCCTGAAGGAGGCAGGGAAGTACTTC
CDR3: CASSLKEAGKYF

D: TRBD2
V: TRBV2
size: .
J: TRBJ2-7
DNA: TGTGCCAGCAGAACGGGGGGGCCATACGAGCAGTACTTC
CDR3: CASRTGGPYEQYF

D: .
V: TRBV2
size: .
J: TRBJ1-5
DNA: TGTGCCAGCAGTGTCGGCAGTCGTCAGCCCCAGCATTTT
CDR3: CASSVGSRQPQHF

D: .
V: TRBV6-1
size: .
J: TRBJ1-1
DNA: TGTGCCAGCAGTGCAGTGGGGGGGGTTACTGAAGCTTTCTTT
CDR3: CASSAVGGVTEAFF

D: TRBD1
V: TRBV4-3
size: .
J: TRBJ1-1
DNA: TGCGCCAGCAGCCAGGACAGGTCCCCTGAAGCTTTCTTT
CDR3: CASSQDRSPEAFF

D: .
V: TRBV25-1
size: .
J: TRBJ2-5
DNA: TGTGCCAGCACCCCAATGTGGGGAGACCAAGAGACCCAGTACTTC
CDR3: CASTPMWGDQETQYF

D: .
V: TRBV30
size: few
J: TRBJ1-2
DNA: TGTGCCTGGGGGGCCGGGGCGGGAGGCTACACCTTC
CDR3: CAWGAGAGGYTF

D: .
V: TRBV27
size: .
J: TRBJ1-4
DNA: TGTGCCAGCGCGAGCTTGGCTAATGAAAAACTGTTTTTT
CDR3: CASASLANEKLFF

D: .
V: TRBV14
size: .
J: TRBJ1-1
DNA: TGTGCCAGCAGCCAAGATAGAACGAACACTGAAGCTTTCTTT
CDR3: CASSQDRTNTEAFF

D: TRBD2
V: TRBV29-1
size: .
J: TRBJ2-1
DNA: TGCAGCGTTGACGCGGGAGGGCCCAATGAGCAGTTCTTC
CDR3: CSVDAGGPNEQFF

D: .
V: TRBV11-2
size: .
J: TRBJ2-3
DNA: TGTGCCAGCATGCCGGGAGCCAACCGAGATACGCAGTATTTT
CDR3: CASMPGANRDTQYF

D: .
V: TRBV5-5
size: .
J: TRBJ2-7
DNA: TGTGCCAGCAGCTTGGTGCTCAGCTCCTACGAGCAGTACTTC
CDR3: CASSLVLSSYEQYF

D: .
V: TRBV21-1
size: .
J: TRBJ2-7
DNA: TGTGCCAGCAGCACCTGCGGACTAGCGGGAGGCTACGAGCAGTACTTC
CDR3: CASSTCGLAGGYEQYF

D: .
V: TRBV2
size: .
J: TRBJ2-2
DNA: TGTGCCAGCAGAACCCCTAGGGGGCGGGATACCGGGGAGCTGTTTTTT
CDR3: CASRTPRGRDTGELFF

D: .
V: TRBV18
size: once
J: TRBJ1-1
DNA: TGTGCCAGCTCACAGGCGATGAACACTGAAGCTTTCTTT
CDR3: CASSQAMNTEAFF

D: .
V: TRBV4-2
size: .
J: TRBJ2-3
DNA: TGTGCCAGCAGCCAAGATGGGAGTAGCACAGATACGCAGTATTTT
CDR3: CASSQDGSSTDTQYF

D: .
V: TRBV5-4
size: .
J: TRBJ2-7
DNA: TGTGCCAGCAGCTTGGTAGAGAGAAACGAGCAGTACTTC
CDR3: CASSLVERNEQYF

D: TRBD1
V: TRBV15
size: .
J: TRBJ2-1
DNA: TGTGCCACCAGCAGAGTCCAGACAGGGGGAGTTAGAAATGAGCAGTTCTTC
CDR3: CATSRVQTGGVRNEQFF

D: TRBD2
V: TRBV5-1
size: .
J: TRBJ2-5
DNA: TGCGCCAGCAAATTCGGAGGTAGCGGGGGGCAAGAGACCCAGTACTTC
CDR3: CASKFGGSGGQETQYF

D: TRBD2
V: TRBV30
size: .
J: TRBJ2-3
DNA: TGTGCCTGGAGCAGCGGGGCCACAGATACGCAGTATTTT
CDR3: CAWSSGATDTQYF

D: TRBD1
V: TRBV4-3
size: .
J: TRBJ2-1
DNA: TGCGCCAGCAGCCAAGGGAGGACAGGAGCATCTAATGAGCAGTTCTTC
CDR3: CASSQGRTGASNEQFF

D: .
V: TRBV18
size: few
J: TRBJ1-5
DNA: TGTGCCAGCTCCCGTCTCGGAGGGGATCAGCCCCAGCATTTT
CDR3: CASSRLGGDQPQHF

D: .
V: TRBV4-2
size: .
J: TRBJ1-6
DNA: TGTGCCAGCAGCCAAGATCGCGGGCAAAACTATAATTCACCCCTCCACTTT
CDR3: CASSQDRGQNYNSPLHF

D: TRBD1
V: TRBV10-1
size: .
J: TRBJ1-1
DNA: TGCGCCAGCAGTGAGGGGTGGCAGGGGGCTGAAGCTTTCTTT
CDR3: CASSEGWQGAEAFF

D: .
V: TRBV6-1
size: .
J: TRBJ1-2
DNA: TGTGCCAGCAGTGAAGCTGGGGCGACTAACTATGGCTACACCTTC
CDR3: CASSEAGATNYGYTF

D: .
V: TRBV30
size: few
J: TRBJ1-2
DNA: TGTGCCTGGAGCACATTCTATGGCTACACCTTC
CDR3: CAWSTFYGYTF

D: .
V: TRBV30
size: .
J: TRBJ2-7
DNA: TGTGCCTGGAGTGGACAGAGCTACGAGCAGTACTTC
CDR3: CAWSGQSYEQYF

D: .
V: TRBV11-1
size: .
J: TRBJ2-3
DNA: TGTGCCAGCAGTAATTGGGATACGCAGTATTTT
CDR3: CASSNWDTQYF

D: .
V: TRBV7-2
size: once
J: TRBJ2-7
DNA: TGTGCCAGCACCGTTAACCCGGAGCGGTCCTACGAGCAGTACTTC
CDR3: CASTVNPERSYEQYF